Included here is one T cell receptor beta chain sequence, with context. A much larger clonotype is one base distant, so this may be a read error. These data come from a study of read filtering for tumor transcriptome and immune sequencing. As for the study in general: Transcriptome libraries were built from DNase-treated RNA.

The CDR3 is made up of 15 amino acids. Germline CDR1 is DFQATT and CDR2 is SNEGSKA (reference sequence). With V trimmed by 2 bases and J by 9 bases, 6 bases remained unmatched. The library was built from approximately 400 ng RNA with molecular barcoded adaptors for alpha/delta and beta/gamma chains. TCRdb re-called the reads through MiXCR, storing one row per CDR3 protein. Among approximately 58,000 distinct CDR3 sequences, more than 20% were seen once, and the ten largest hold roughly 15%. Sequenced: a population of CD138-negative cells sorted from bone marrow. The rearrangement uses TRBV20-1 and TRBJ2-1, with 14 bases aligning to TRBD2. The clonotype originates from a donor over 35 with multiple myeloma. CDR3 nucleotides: TGCAGTGCTAGACAGGCGGGACTAGCGGGAGTTGAGCAGTTCTTC. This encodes CSARQAGLAGVEQFF.